Listed below are T cell receptor beta chains from one sample, sequenced in a study of technical replicates of blood from a few donors. The assay was immunoSEQ multiplex PCR, and TCRdb's table has in-frame clones only and misses some. The data contain approximately 65,000 clones, about 90% of them singletons. Sequencing was done on a sample of PBMCs. The source is a human donor in good health. Some clones in this sample may be carry-over from other donors' samples. Each CDR3 is given with its conserved first and last residue. A D gene is named only where the DNA matches it firmly. A clone size is listed for some rows: how often the clone was seen (once, few, many), or a class if it is expanded.

CDR3: CASGLGHYSNQPQHF; DNA: TGTGCTAGTGGTTTGGGACATTATAGCAATCAGCCCCAGCATTTT; J: TRBJ1-5; D: -; size: once; V: TRBV12-5
CDR3: CASSPREGRSSYEQYF; DNA: TGTGCCAGCAGCCCGAGGGAGGGCAGGAGCTCCTACGAGCAGTACTTC; J: TRBJ2-7; D: TRBD2; size: -; V: TRBV11-1
CDR3: CASSPGPSGETQYF; DNA: TGTGCCAGCAGCCCTGGACCTTCGGGGGAGACCCAGTACTTC; J: TRBJ2-5; D: -; size: -; V: TRBV7-2
CDR3: CAWSFFDEQYF; DNA: TGTGCCTGGAGTTTCTTTGACGAGCAGTACTTC; J: TRBJ2-7; D: -; size: -; V: TRBV30
CDR3: CASSLYLGLNTGELFF; DNA: TGTGCCAGCAGCTTATACCTCGGTCTAAACACCGGGGAGCTGTTTTTT; J: TRBJ2-2; D: -; size: -; V: TRBV7-8
CDR3: CASSAQGAGTGELFF; DNA: TGTGCCAGCAGTGCTCAGGGGGCCGGCACCGGGGAGCTGTTTTTT; J: TRBJ2-2; D: TRBD1; size: -; V: TRBV2
CDR3: CASSEGRNTDTQYF; DNA: TGTGCCAGCAGTGAGGGGCGGAACACAGATACGCAGTATTTT; J: TRBJ2-3; D: -; size: -; V: TRBV2
CDR3: CASSEYSGGSTDTQYF; DNA: TGTGCCAGCAGTGAATATAGCGGGGGGAGCACAGATACGCAGTATTTT; J: TRBJ2-3; D: TRBD2; size: -; V: TRBV6-1
CDR3: CSVEGWQGSTGELFF; DNA: TGCAGCGTTGAAGGGTGGCAGGGTAGCACCGGGGAGCTGTTTTTT; J: TRBJ2-2; D: -; size: -; V: TRBV29-1
CDR3: CASSLIRGLEAFF; DNA: TGTGCCAGCAGCTTGATAAGGGGGCTCGAAGCTTTCTTT; J: TRBJ1-1; D: TRBD1; size: -; V: TRBV5-6
CDR3: CASSLLGQTGGNQPQHF; DNA: TGTGCCAGCAGCTTACTTGGACAGACCGGGGGCAATCAGCCCCAGCATTTT; J: TRBJ1-5; D: -; size: -; V: TRBV5-6
CDR3: CASSLFGGSSGNTIYF; DNA: TGTGCCAGCAGCTTATTCGGCGGAAGCTCTGGAAACACCATATATTTT; J: TRBJ1-3; D: -; size: -; V: TRBV11-2
CDR3: CASSPHRTGNNYGYTF; DNA: TGTGCCAGCAGCCCCCATCGGACAGGGAATAACTATGGCTACACCTTC; J: TRBJ1-2; D: TRBD1; size: -; V: TRBV7-9
CDR3: CASSDGQGARYEQYF; DNA: TGTGCCAGTAGCGACGGACAGGGGGCACGCTACGAGCAGTACTTC; J: TRBJ2-7; D: TRBD1; size: -; V: TRBV19
CDR3: CASSLLHLNSPLHF; DNA: TGTGCCAGCAGCTTATTACACCTTAATTCACCCCTCCACTTT; J: TRBJ1-6; D: -; size: -; V: TRBV13
CDR3: CAWSVRGTRGNTIYF; DNA: TGTGCCTGGAGTGTAAGGGGGACAAGGGGAAACACCATATATTTT; J: TRBJ1-3; D: -; size: -; V: TRBV30
CDR3: CASSRPGQGSYNEQFF; DNA: TGTGCCAGCAGCAGGCCGGGACAGGGCTCCTACAATGAGCAGTTCTTC; J: TRBJ2-1; D: TRBD1; size: -; V: TRBV5-4
CDR3: CASSSTGGPAETQYF; DNA: TGCGCCAGCAGCTCGACGGGGGGGCCGGCCGAGACCCAGTACTTC; J: TRBJ2-5; D: TRBD2; size: -; V: TRBV5-1
CDR3: CASSSQGASAYEQYF; DNA: TGTGCCAGCAGTTCGCAGGGGGCTTCGGCCTACGAGCAGTACTTC; J: TRBJ2-7; D: TRBD1; size: -; V: TRBV6-5
CDR3: CASSPLGVRSGANVLTF; DNA: TGTGCCAGCAGTCCCCTCGGGGTTCGCTCTGGGGCCAACGTCCTGACTTTC; J: TRBJ2-6; D: -; size: -; V: TRBV27
CDR3: CASSRDRNTEAFF; DNA: TGTGCCAGCAGTCGGGACAGGAACACTGAAGCTTTCTTT; J: TRBJ1-1; D: TRBD1; size: few; V: TRBV11-2
CDR3: CASSPGTGARYQETQYF; DNA: TGCGCCAGCAGTCCCGGGACAGGGGCCCGGTACCAAGAGACCCAGTACTTC; J: TRBJ2-5; D: TRBD1; size: -; V: TRBV10-2
CDR3: CASNGGGVWGAFF; DNA: TGTGCCAGCAACGGGGGTGGTGTTTGGGGAGCTTTCTTT; J: TRBJ1-1; D: -; size: once; V: TRBV6-5
CDR3: CASSLEFGRGDTGELFF; DNA: TGTGCCAGCAGTTTAGAATTCGGCCGGGGGGACACCGGGGAGCTGTTTTTT; J: TRBJ2-2; D: TRBD2; size: once; V: TRBV27
CDR3: CASSSGTVQETQYF; DNA: TGCGCCAGCAGCTCCGGGACAGTCCAAGAGACCCAGTACTTC; J: TRBJ2-5; D: TRBD1; size: once; V: TRBV5-1
CDR3: CASSADRADEQFF; DNA: TGTGCCAGCAGCGCGGACAGGGCCGATGAGCAGTTCTTC; J: TRBJ2-1; D: TRBD1; size: -; V: TRBV6-4
CDR3: CASSAQGTGVNEQYF; DNA: TGTGCCAGCAGCGCACAGGGGACAGGGGTCAACGAGCAGTACTTC; J: TRBJ2-7; D: TRBD1; size: -; V: TRBV7-7
CDR3: CSVGASPGETQYF; DNA: TGCAGCGTTGGGGCTAGCCCTGGAGAGACCCAGTACTTC; J: TRBJ2-5; D: -; size: -; V: TRBV29-1
CDR3: CASSRGGPPDTQYF; DNA: TGTGCCAGCAGCCGCGGGGGGCCCCCAGATACGCAGTATTTT; J: TRBJ2-3; D: TRBD2; size: -; V: TRBV7-9
CDR3: CASSVSGPGEQFF; DNA: TGTGCCAGCAGCGTATCCGGGCCGGGGGAGCAGTTCTTC; J: TRBJ2-1; D: -; size: few; V: TRBV9
CDR3: CASSQDREVYEQYF; DNA: TGCGCCAGCAGCCAAGATCGAGAGGTTTACGAGCAGTACTTC; J: TRBJ2-7; D: -; size: -; V: TRBV4-3
CDR3: CASSSGLGDYGYTF; DNA: TGTGCCAGCAGCTCCGGGCTGGGAGATTATGGCTACACCTTC; J: TRBJ1-2; D: -; size: -; V: TRBV5-4
CDR3: CASSLPGQGNTEAFF; DNA: TGTGCCAGCAGCTTGCCGGGACAGGGAAACACTGAAGCTTTCTTT; J: TRBJ1-1; D: TRBD1; size: once; V: TRBV5-4
CDR3: CAISEQRASTDTQYF; DNA: TGTGCCATCAGTGAACAGAGAGCTAGCACAGATACGCAGTATTTT; J: TRBJ2-3; D: -; size: -; V: TRBV10-3